These 22 T cell receptor beta chains came from one sample sequenced in a study of graft-versus-host responses after intestinal transplantation. Both intraepithelial and lamina propria lymphocytes were released by processing graft tissue. Only in-frame clones appear in the TCRdb table, and some are missing; sequencing was by immunoSEQ multiplex PCR. The repertoire consists of fewer than 20,000 clones, with around 77% occurring once and the leading ten covering 6.5% to 8.5%. The material was ileum tissue, obtained roughly 490 days after intestinal transplant. The receptor source for this set is a human patient who received an intestinal transplant, so some T cells may come from the graft donor.

The genes are TRBV7-2 and TRBJ2-7; D might be TRBD1 (6 bases). Trimming left V 5 bases short and J 4 bases short, with 27 bases between. This CDR3 has 18 residues. In germline, CDR1 is SGHTA, CDR2 FQGNSA. The chain's CDR3 is CASSPGDMSLQGWYEQYF. The CDR3 DNA reads as TGTGCCAGCAGCCCAGGGGACATGAGCCTTCAGGGTTGGTACGAGCAGTACTTC.

This clone was seen more than once but under ten times. The rearrangement links TRBV23-1 to TRBJ2-3, with 7 bases aligning to TRBD1. TRBV23-1 is noted as an ORF with a role that remains uncertain. This CDR3 comprises 17 residues. Trimming cost V 2 bases and J 0 bases; bases outside gene matches: 8. This chain's CDR3 is CASSQEGAGDSTDTQYF. The CDR3, as DNA: TGCGCCAGCAGTCAAGAGGGGGCAGGCGACAGCACAGATACGCAGTATTTT.

The chain uses TRBV30 and TRBJ1-4; D unclear. Trimming shortened V by 0 bases and J by 4 bases, and 15 bases separated the two germline ends. Germline CDR1 reads GTSNPN; CDR2 reads SVGIG (reference sequence). The CDR3 runs to 16 residues. In DNA, the CDR3 is TGTGCCTGGAGTGTATTTCGTCAGCCCCGTAATGAAAAACTGTTTTTT. Translated: CAWSVFRQPRNEKLFF.

The rearrangement links TRBV19 to TRBJ2-2, with D unclear. Between the trimmed V and J ends, which lost 5 bases and 5 bases, there was a span of 18 bases. This CDR3 region has 16 residues. Germline CDR1 is LNHDA and CDR2 is SQIVND (reference sequence). This chain's CDR3 is CASSPPPRLRTGELFF. CDR3 DNA sequence: TGTGCCAGTAGTCCCCCGCCCAGGCTAAGAACCGGGGAGCTGTTTTTT. The full variable domain, its missing parts supplied by reference TRBV19 and TRBJ2-2, is DGGITQSPKYLFRKEGQNVTLSCEQNLNHDAMYWYRQDPGQGLRLIYYSQIVNDFQKGDIAEGYSVSREKKESFPLTVTSAQKNPTAFYLCASSPPPRLRTGELFFGEGSRLTVL.

As for this clone: Compared with germline, one end of the junction differs, possibly owing to a read error. V usage is TRBV7-7 and J usage is TRBJ2-3; TRBD1 is a possible D gene (6 bases). Per germline, CDR1 SSHAT and CDR2 FNYEAQ (reference sequence). The CDR3 is 13 residues long. The CDR3 reads CASSLGGSGTQYF. The DNA for the CDR3 is TGTGCTAGCAGCTTAGGGGGATCGGGTACGCAGTATTTT.

The gene calls are TRBV5-1 and TRBJ1-1; D is unresolved. Germline CDR1 reads SGHRS; CDR2 reads YFSETQ. The CDR3 is 15 residues long. Trimming removed 0 bases from V and 1 base from J, with 10 bases in between. DNA for the CDR3: TGCGCCAGCAGCTTGGGTTCGGGAACGAACACTGAAGCTTTCTTT. Amino acids: CASSLGSGTNTEAFF. Drawing the rest from reference TRBV5-1 and TRBJ1-1, the complete variable domain is KAGVTQTPRYLIKTRGQQVTLSCSPISGHRSVSWYQQTPGQGLQFLFEYFSETQRNKGNFPGRFSGRQFSNSRSEMNVSTLELGDSALYLCASSLGSGTNTEAFFGQGTRLTVV.

In regard to this clone: This probably arose from a read error, given a far larger clone one base away. The DNA is omitted, as the CDR3 cannot be located on it reliably, and the CDR3 follows TCRdb's listing. This chain uses TRBV7-2 with TRBJ2-7; the D call in the table, TRBD2, was not verified against the DNA. Germline CDR1 is SGHTA and CDR2 is FQGNSA. The CDR3 is 13 residues long, counting both termini. CDR3 residues: CASSLFGEGEQCF.

This sequence joins TRBV7-8 and TRBJ1-4; D remains unclear. The V end lost 2 bases, the J end lost 3 bases, and 13 bases lay between the germline ends. The length of the CDR3 is 16 residues. Per the germline V gene, CDR1 is SGHVS and CDR2 is FQNEAQ. This CDR3 is CASSLNFASSNEKLFF. CDR3 bases: TGTGCCAGCAGCTTAAATTTTGCCAGCTCTAATGAAAAACTGTTTTTT.

This clone showed up just a few times. The J gene is TRBJ2-3, the V gene TRBV13; TRBD2 agrees at 8 bases. This CDR3 region has 17 residues. CDR1 and CDR2 (germline): PRHDT, FYEKMQ (reference sequence). The trim removed 5 bases at V and 3 bases at J, leaving 13 bases unmatched. CDR3 coding DNA: TGTGCCAGCAGCCCCCGAAGTAGCGGGACTGCGACAGATACGCAGTATTTT. This sequence encodes CASSPRSSGTATDTQYF.

This chain joins TRBV5-4 and TRBJ2-7, with 8 bases identical to TRBD2. The J segment lost 6 bases and the V segment lost 0 bases, leaving 11 bases of the junction unmatched. From germline, CDR1 is SGHNT and CDR2 YYREEE (reference sequence). The CDR3 totals 16 residues. CDR3 bases: TGTGCCAGCAGCTTGGCCTACGGGGGGGCTTCCGGCGAGCAGTACTTC. It encodes CASSLAYGGASGEQYF.

The chain recombines TRBV5-1 with TRBJ2-5, with D perhaps matching TRBD2 (5 bases). V was cut by 0 bases and J by 5 bases, with 11 bases left in between. This CDR3 is built from 14 residues. Germline CDR1 SGHRS, CDR2 YFSETQ. The CDR3 loop is CASSLGLGGETQYF. The CDR3 coding sequence is TGCGCCAGCAGCTTGGGTCTCGGCGGGGAGACCCAGTACTTC.

This chain joins TRBV7-6 and TRBJ2-3, with D maybe TRBD2 (5 bases). CDR1 SGHVS and CDR2 FNYEAQ come from the germline V gene. The CDR3 is 16 amino acids. V lost 0 bases and J lost 4, with 14 bases in between. The chain's CDR3 is CASSLAPRGQSDTQYF. The CDR3 DNA is TGTGCCAGCAGCTTAGCACCCAGAGGGCAGTCAGATACGCAGTATTTT.

The chain has TRBV28 and TRBJ1-1, with D uncertain. The germline gives CDR1 MDHEN, CDR2 SYDVKM. V was trimmed by 3 bases and J by 4 bases, leaving 9 bases between them. The CDR3 contains 13 residues. In DNA, the CDR3 is TGTGCCAGCAGTTTGGGTGCCGGCACTGAAGCTTTCTTT. Protein: CASSLGAGTEAFF.

The rearrangement joins TRBV9 to TRBJ2-1; D not certain. This CDR3 is built from 15 residues. V was shortened by 0 bases and J by 7 bases, with 14 bases between the two germline ends. CDR1 SGDLS and CDR2 YYNGEE come from the germline V gene. CDR3 coding DNA: TGTGCCAGCAGCGTAGAAGGGCCCTCGTGGAATGAGCAGTTCTTC. Its protein product is CASSVEGPSWNEQFF.

This clone has a handful of counts. The chain is built from TRBV7-9 and TRBJ1-1, with TRBD1 identical over 10 bases. Germline V lookup: CDR1 SEHNR, CDR2 FQNEAQ (reference sequence). The length of the CDR3 is 12 residues. The ends lost 6 bases at V and 10 bases at J; junction bases unmatched: 5. The CDR3 nucleotides are TGTGCCAGCAGTAGACAGGGGGCAGGAGCTTTCTTT. It encodes CASSRQGAGAFF.

The J gene is TRBJ2-1, the V gene TRBV6-5; 9 positions agree with TRBD2. CDR3 size: 16 residues. V was clipped by 2 bases and J by 3 bases; unmatched bases: 5. Germline assignment: CDR1 MNHEY and CDR2 SVGAGI. The CDR3 region has the DNA TGTGCCAGCAGTTACGGGAGCGGGGGGCTCTACAATGAGCAGTTCTTC. Protein sequence: CASSYGSGGLYNEQFF.

The chain combines TRBV5-4 with TRBJ2-7; 10 nucleotides align to TRBD1. The V gene's germline CDR1 is SGHNT and CDR2 YYREEE (reference sequence). V trimming: 4 bases; J trimming: 4 bases; junction bases outside the gene matches: 17. CDR3 length: 18 amino acids. The CDR3 here is CASSQDPRGTGVPYEQYF. CDR3 coding DNA: TGTGCCAGCAGCCAGGACCCTCGTGGGACAGGGGTCCCATACGAGCAGTACTTC.

In the case of this clone: Mismatch with germline at one junction end may stem from a read error. The chain uses TRBV6-6 and TRBJ2-1, with TRBD2 matching over 13 bases. The CDR3 loop spans 16 amino acids. Germline V lookup: CDR1 MNHNY, CDR2 SVGAGI (reference sequence). The CDR3 reads CASSSTSGGSFNEQFF. CDR3 DNA: TGTGCCAGCAGTTCGACTAGCGGGGGGTCCTTCAATGAGCAGTTCTTC.

This clone was detected a few times. The rearrangement links TRBV5-8 to TRBJ2-5, with D possibly being TRBD1 or TRBD2 (5 bases each). The CDR3 spans 13 residues. V was pared by 0 bases and J by 5 bases, with 8 bases between. Germline CDR1 reads SGHTS; CDR2 reads YDEGEE. The chain's CDR3 is CASSLVWGETQYF. As DNA, the CDR3 is TGTGCCAGCAGCTTGGTCTGGGGGGAGACCCAGTACTTC.

This clone was counted between two and nine times. V gene TRBV7-6 combines with J gene TRBJ2-7; 7 nucleotides match TRBD1. Germline V gives CDR1 SGHVS, CDR2 FNYEAQ. The CDR3 totals 16 residues. V dropped 1 base and J dropped 1; count of bases not matched to a gene: 7. Here the CDR3 reads CASSLVGTEPSYEQYF. The CDR3 region has the DNA TGTGCCAGCAGCTTAGTTGGGACAGAGCCTTCCTACGAGCAGTACTTC.

The J gene is TRBJ2-5, the V gene TRBV29-1, with D possibly matching TRBD2 (6 bases). V lost 5 bases, J lost 4 bases, and 17 bases lay in between. CDR1 SQVTM and CDR2 ANQGSEA come from the germline V gene. The CDR3 sequence is 14 residues long. The CDR3 DNA follows: TGCAGCGTTCAGCTAGCGCAATTGAGAGAGACCCAGTACTTC. Translated, it gives CSVQLAQLRETQYF.

The rearrangement links TRBV4-1 to TRBJ1-1; a possible D gene is TRBD1 (5 bases). This CDR3 region has 14 residues. Looked up from germline, CDR1 is MGHRA and CDR2 is YSYEKL. V lost 0 bases and J 4 bases, leaving 9 bases between the germline ends. The CDR3 is CASSQDEGTTEAFF. Written as DNA, the CDR3 is TGCGCCAGCAGCCAAGATGAGGGGACCACTGAAGCTTTCTTT.